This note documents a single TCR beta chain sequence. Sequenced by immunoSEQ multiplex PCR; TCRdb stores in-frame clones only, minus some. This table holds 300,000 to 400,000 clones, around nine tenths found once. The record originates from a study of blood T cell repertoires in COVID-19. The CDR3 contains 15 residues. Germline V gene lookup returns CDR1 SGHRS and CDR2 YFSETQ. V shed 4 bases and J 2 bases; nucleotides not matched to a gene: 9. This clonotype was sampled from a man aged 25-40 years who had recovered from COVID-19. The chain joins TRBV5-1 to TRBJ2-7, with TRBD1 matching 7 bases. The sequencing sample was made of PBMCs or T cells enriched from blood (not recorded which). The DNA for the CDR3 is TGCGCCAGCAGCATAGGGGACAGACCTACCTACGAGCAGTACTTC. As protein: CASSIGDRPTYEQYF.